Included here is one T cell receptor beta chain sequence, with context. The sample originates from a study of blood T cell repertoires in COVID-19. The CDR3 spans 13 residues. Germline CDR1 and CDR2: SGHDT and YYEEEE. V dropped 4 bases and J dropped 9 bases, with 16 bases sitting between them. Assay used: immunoSEQ multiplex PCR; TCRdb lists only in-frame clones, some missing. Found here are over 150,000 clones, around nine tenths of them singletons; the top ten hold about 3%. The chain employs TRBV5-6 and TRBJ2-5, with D perhaps matching TRBD1 or TRBD2 (6 bases each). What was sequenced was peripheral blood. This clonotype was sampled from a man aged 40-50 years with active or convalescent COVID-19. This chain's CDR3 is CASSLAGQLAQYF. CDR3 bases: TGTGCCAGCAGCCTGGCGGGACAACTGGCCCAGTACTTC.